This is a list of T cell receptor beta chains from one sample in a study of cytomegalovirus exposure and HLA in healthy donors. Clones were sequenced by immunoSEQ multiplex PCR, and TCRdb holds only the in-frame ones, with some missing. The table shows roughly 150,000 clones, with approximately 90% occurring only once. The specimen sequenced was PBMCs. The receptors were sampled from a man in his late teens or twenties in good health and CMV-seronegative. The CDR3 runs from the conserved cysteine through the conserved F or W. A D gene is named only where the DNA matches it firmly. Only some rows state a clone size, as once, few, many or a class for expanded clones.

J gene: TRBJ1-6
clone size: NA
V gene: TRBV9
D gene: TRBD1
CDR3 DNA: TGTGCCAGCAGCGAAACGTACAGGGGCGGCTCACCCCTCCACTTT
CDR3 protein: CASSETYRGGSPLHF

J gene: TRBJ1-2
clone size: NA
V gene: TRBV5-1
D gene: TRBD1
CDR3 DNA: TGCGCCAGCAGCTTGCGTATAGACAGGGTGGATGGCTACACCTTC
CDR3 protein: CASSLRIDRVDGYTF

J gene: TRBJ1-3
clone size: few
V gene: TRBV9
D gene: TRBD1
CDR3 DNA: TGTGCCAGCAGCGCCGGGACAGCCGGAAACACCATATATTTT
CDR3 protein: CASSAGTAGNTIYF

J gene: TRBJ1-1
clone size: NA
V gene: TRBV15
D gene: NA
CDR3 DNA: TGTGCCACCAGCAGAGTAGTCCCTGAAGCTTTCTTT
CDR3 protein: CATSRVVPEAFF

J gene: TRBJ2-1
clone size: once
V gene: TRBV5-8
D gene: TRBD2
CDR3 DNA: TGTGCCAGCAGCGCGGGACTAGAACTTTACAATGAGCAGTTCTTC
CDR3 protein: CASSAGLELYNEQFF

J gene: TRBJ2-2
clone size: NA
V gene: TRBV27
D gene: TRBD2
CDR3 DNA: TGTGCCAGCCGAGGGCTAGCGGGAGGCATATCGGGGGAGCTGTTTTTT
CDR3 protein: CASRGLAGGISGELFF

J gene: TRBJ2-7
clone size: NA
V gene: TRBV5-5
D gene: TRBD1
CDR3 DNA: TGTGCCAGCAGCTTGGAGGCAGGGGGCACCTACGAGCAGTACTTC
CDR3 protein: CASSLEAGGTYEQYF

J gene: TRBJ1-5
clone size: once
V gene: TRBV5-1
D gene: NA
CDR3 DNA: TGCGCCAGCAGCTTGGTCGGGGATCGGGATCAGCCCCAGCATTTT
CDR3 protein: CASSLVGDRDQPQHF

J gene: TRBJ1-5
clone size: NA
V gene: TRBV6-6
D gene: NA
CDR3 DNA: TGTGCCAGCATCGAACAGGCAGGGCATGGACAGCCCCAGCATTTT
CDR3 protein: CASIEQAGHGQPQHF

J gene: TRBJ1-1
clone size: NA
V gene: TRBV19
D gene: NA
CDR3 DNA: TGTGCCAGTAGAACACAGGGCCGAGGCACTGAAGCTTTCTTT
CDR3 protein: CASRTQGRGTEAFF

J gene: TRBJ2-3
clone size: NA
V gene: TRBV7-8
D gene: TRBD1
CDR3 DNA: TGTGCCAGCAGCAATACAGGGGCCCGCACAGATACGCAGTATTTT
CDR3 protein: CASSNTGARTDTQYF

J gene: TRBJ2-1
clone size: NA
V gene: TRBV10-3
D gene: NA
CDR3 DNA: TGTGCCATCAGTGAGTCGGTAGGGGGCAATGAGCAGTTCTTC
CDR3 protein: CAISESVGGNEQFF

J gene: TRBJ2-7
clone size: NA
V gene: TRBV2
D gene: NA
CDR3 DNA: TGTGCCAGCATGCCACAGCAAACTTCCTACGAGCAGTACTTC
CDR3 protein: CASMPQQTSYEQYF

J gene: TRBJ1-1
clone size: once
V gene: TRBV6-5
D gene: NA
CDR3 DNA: TGTGCCAGCAGGGGGGGGTCGAACACTGAAGCTTTCTTT
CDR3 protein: CASRGGSNTEAFF

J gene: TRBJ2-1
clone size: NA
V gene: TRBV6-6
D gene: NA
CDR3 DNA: TGTGCCAGCAGTTACGGGGCGAACAATGAGCAGTTCTTC
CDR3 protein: CASSYGANNEQFF

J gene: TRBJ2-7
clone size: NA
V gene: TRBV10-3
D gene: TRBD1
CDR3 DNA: TGTGCCATCGCGGGACAGGGCTACGAGCAGTACTTC
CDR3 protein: CAIAGQGYEQYF

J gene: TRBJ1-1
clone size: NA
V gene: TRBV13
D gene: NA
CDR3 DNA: TGTGCCAGCAGTTTCGGACTTGAGGACCCTGAAGCTTTCTTT
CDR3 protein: CASSFGLEDPEAFF

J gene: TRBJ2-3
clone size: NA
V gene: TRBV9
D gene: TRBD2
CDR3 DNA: TGTGCCAGCACCGAGACTAGCCTTAGCACAGATACGCAGTATTTT
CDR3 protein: CASTETSLSTDTQYF

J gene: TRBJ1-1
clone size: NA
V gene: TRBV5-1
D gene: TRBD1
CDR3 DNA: TGCGCCAGCAGCTGGGCCAGGGGGAATGTGGCTGAAGCTTTCTTT
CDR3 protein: CASSWARGNVAEAFF

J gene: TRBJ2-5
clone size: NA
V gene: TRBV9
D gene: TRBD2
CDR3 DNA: TGTGCCAGCAGCGTAGTCCCTAGCGGGGCCCAAGAGACCCAGTACTTC
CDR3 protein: CASSVVPSGAQETQYF

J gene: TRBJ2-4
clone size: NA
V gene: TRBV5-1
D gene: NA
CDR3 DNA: TGCGCCAGCAGCTTGGGGGACACCAAAAACATTCAGTACTTC
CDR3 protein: CASSLGDTKNIQYF

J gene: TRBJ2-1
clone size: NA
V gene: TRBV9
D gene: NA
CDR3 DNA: TGTGCCAGCAGCGTCAGACTAGGGGACAATGAGCAGTTCTTC
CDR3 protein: CASSVRLGDNEQFF

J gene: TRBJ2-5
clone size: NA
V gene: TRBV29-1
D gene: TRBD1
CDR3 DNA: TGCAGCGTTGAAAGACAGGGGGTTAGGACCCAGTACTTC
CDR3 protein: CSVERQGVRTQYF

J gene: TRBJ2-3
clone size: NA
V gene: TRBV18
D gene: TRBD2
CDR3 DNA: TGTGCCAGCTCACCACCGGCGCGGGGGGCCCTATTCACAGATACGCAGTATTTT
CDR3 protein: CASSPPARGALFTDTQYF

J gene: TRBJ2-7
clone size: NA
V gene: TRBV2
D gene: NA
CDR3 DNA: TGTGCCAGCAGTGAAGGCAGGCAAACCTACGAGCAGTACTTC
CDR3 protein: CASSEGRQTYEQYF

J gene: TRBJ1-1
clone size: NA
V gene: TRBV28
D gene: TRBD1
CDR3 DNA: TGTGCCAGCAGTCCCCATCGACAGGGGAACACTGAAGCTTTCTTT
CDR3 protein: CASSPHRQGNTEAFF

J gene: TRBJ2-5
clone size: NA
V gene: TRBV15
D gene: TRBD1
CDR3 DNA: TGTGCCACCAGCAGTGAAAACAGGGGGTCCCAGTACTTC
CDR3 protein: CATSSENRGSQYF

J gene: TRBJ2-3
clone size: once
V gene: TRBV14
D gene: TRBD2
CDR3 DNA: TGTGCCAGCAGCCAGTCGTGGGGGGGACTAGGCCTCACAGATACGCAGTATTTT
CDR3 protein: CASSQSWGGLGLTDTQYF

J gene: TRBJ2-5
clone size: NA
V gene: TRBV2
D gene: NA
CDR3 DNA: TGTGCCGGTCGGGGACTCCAAGAGACCCAGTACTTC
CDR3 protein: CAGRGLQETQYF

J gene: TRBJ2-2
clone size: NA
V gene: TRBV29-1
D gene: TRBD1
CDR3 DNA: TGCAGCGTTGGAACAGGGGGAACCGGGGAGCTGTTTTTT
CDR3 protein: CSVGTGGTGELFF

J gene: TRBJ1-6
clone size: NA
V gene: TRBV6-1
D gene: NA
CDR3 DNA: TGTGCCAGCGGACTAGCCGATTCACCCCTCCACTTT
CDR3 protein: CASGLADSPLHF

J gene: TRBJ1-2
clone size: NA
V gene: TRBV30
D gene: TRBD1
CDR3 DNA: TGTGGGGTGGGGACAGGGTTAGGCTACACCTTC
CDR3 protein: CGVGTGLGYTF

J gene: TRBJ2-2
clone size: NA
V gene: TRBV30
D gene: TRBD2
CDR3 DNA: TGTGCCTGGGGGTCGGGACTAGTTGCCGGGGAGCTGTTTTTT
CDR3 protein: CAWGSGLVAGELFF

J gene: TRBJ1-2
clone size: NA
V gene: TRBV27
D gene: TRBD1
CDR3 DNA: TGTGCCAGCAGTTCACCCTCGGGACAGGGCGAAAACTATGGCTACACCTTC
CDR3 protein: CASSSPSGQGENYGYTF

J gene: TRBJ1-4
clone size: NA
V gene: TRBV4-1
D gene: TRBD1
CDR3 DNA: TGCGCCAGCAGCCAAGCTGAGGGGGCAAATGAAAAACTGTTTTTT
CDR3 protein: CASSQAEGANEKLFF

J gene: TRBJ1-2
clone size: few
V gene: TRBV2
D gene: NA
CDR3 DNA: TGTGCCAGCACACAGCTCTATGGCTACACCTTC
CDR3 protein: CASTQLYGYTF